What follows are 11 T cell receptor beta chains derived from one specimen sequenced in a study of blood T cell repertoires in COVID-19. Sequencing used immunoSEQ multiplex PCR; TCRdb keeps in-frame clones, though not all of them. The data contain about 200,000 clones, approximately 83% of them singletons. Sequences were obtained from PBMCs or T cells enriched from blood (not recorded which). These receptors were obtained from a woman in her 50s who had been exposed to COVID-19.

J is TRBJ2-7 and V is TRBV28, with 8 bases identical to TRBD2. From germline, CDR1 is MDHEN and CDR2 SYDVKM. The V gene end was trimmed by 4 bases and the J gene end by 1 base; junction bases not matched to a gene: 9. The CDR3 length is 16 residues. In DNA, the CDR3 is TGTGCCAGCAGTTCCCCTAGGAGCGGGGGATCCTACGAGCAGTACTTC. Translation gives CASSSPRSGGSYEQYF.

This rearrangement joins TRBV14 to TRBJ2-3, with 7 nucleotides matching TRBD1. CDR1 and CDR2 (germline): SGHDN, FVKESK. V gave up 3 bases and J gave up 12 bases; unmatched junction bases: 6. This CDR3 spans 12 amino acids. CDR3 loop: CASSQAGTDQYF. CDR3 bases: TGTGCCAGCAGCCAGGCCGGGACAGACCAGTATTTT.

The chain is built from TRBV2 and TRBJ1-2; D remains unclear. Germline V gives CDR1 SNHLY, CDR2 FYNNEI. V was cut by 11 bases and J by 3 bases, with 7 bases left in between. There are 10 residues in the CDR3. CDR3 amino acids: CASRDYGYTF. The DNA for the CDR3 is TGTGCCTCAAGAGACTATGGCTACACCTTC.

V gene TRBV19 combines with J gene TRBJ1-1, with D possibly TRBD1 on 6 matching bases. This CDR3 is built from 16 residues. Germline CDR1 is LNHDA and CDR2 is SQIVND (reference sequence). Trimming removed 9 bases from V and 1 base from J, with 21 bases in between. CDR3 sequence reads: CASIRRGALANTEAFF. The CDR3 nucleotides are TGTGCCAGCATCCGTCGGGGGGCCCTTGCGAACACTGAAGCTTTCTTT.

The CDR3 sequence is CASSRDRPFNSPLHF. DNA for the CDR3: TGTGCCAGCAGTCGTGACAGGCCGTTTAATTCACCCCTCCACTTT. The chain links TRBV6-6 to TRBJ1-6; weak D call: TRBD1 (6 bases). The CDR3 loop spans 15 amino acids. CDR1 is MNHNY and CDR2 is SVGAGI in the germline V gene (reference sequence). V was clipped by 5 bases and J by 6 bases, with 14 bases between them.

This rearrangement joins TRBV15 to TRBJ1-3; possibly TRBD1 for D (6 bases). Germline CDR1 and CDR2: LNHNV and YYDKDF (reference sequence). V was pared by 0 bases and J by 2 bases, with 17 bases between. This CDR3 has 18 amino acids. In nucleotides, the CDR3 is TGTGCCACCAGCAGAGATCCGGGGGGCGCAGGGACTGGAAACACCATATATTTT. Encoded protein: CATSRDPGGAGTGNTIYF.

This rearrangement joins TRBV11-2 to TRBJ2-5, with 9 nucleotides matching TRBD1. Losses at the gene ends were 2 bases for V and 6 bases for J; bases not matched to a gene: 7. Germline V gene lookup returns CDR1 SGHAT and CDR2 FQNNGV. This CDR3 comprises 15 residues. CDR3 in amino acids: CASSLKGTGIKTQYF. CDR3 DNA sequence: TGTGCCAGCAGCTTAAAAGGGACAGGGATTAAGACCCAGTACTTC. The full variable domain, its missing parts supplied by reference TRBV11-2 and TRBJ2-5, is EAGVAQSPRYKIIEKRQSVAFWCNPISGHATLYWYQQILGQGPKLLIQFQNNGVVDDSQLPKDRFSAERLKGVDSTLKIQPAKLEDSAVYLCASSLKGTGIKTQYFGPGTRLLVL.

DNA of the CDR3: TGTGCCAGCAGCGACAGGGGATCGGACGGCTACACCTTC. Protein: CASSDRGSDGYTF. The chain uses TRBV14 and TRBJ1-2, with 8 bases identical to TRBD1. V trimming: 5 bases; J trimming: 8 bases; junction bases outside the gene matches: 7. The CDR3 is 13 amino acids. Germline loops: CDR1 SGHDN, CDR2 FVKESK.

The J gene is TRBJ1-1, the V gene TRBV18, with TRBD1 identical over 7 bases. The CDR3 is 14 amino acids. Germline CDR1 KGHSH, CDR2 LQKENI. With 5 bases clipped from V and 7 bases from J, the junction kept 10 bases outside the gene matches. CDR3 protein: CASSIEGALGEAFF. The DNA for the CDR3 is TGTGCCAGCTCAATAGAGGGGGCATTGGGTGAAGCTTTCTTT.

The CDR3 reads CASLLRPGTPGELFF. CDR3 in DNA: TGCGCCAGCCTACTGAGGCCCGGAACCCCCGGGGAGCTGTTTTTT. The genes are TRBV5-1 and TRBJ2-2; D is uncertain. This CDR3 contains 15 residues. Trimming stripped 7 bases from V and 6 bases from J, with 19 bases between. The germline V gene has CDR1 SGHRS and CDR2 YFSETQ. Using reference TRBV5-1 and TRBJ2-2 for the parts outside the CDR3, the full variable domain is KAGVTQTPRYLIKTRGQQVTLSCSPISGHRSVSWYQQTPGQGLQFLFEYFSETQRNKGNFPGRFSGRQFSNSRSEMNVSTLELGDSALYLCASLLRPGTPGELFFGEGSRLTVL.

The chain employs TRBV3-1 (or the pseudogene TRBV3-2) and TRBJ2-1; 8 bases are shared with TRBD1. The V segment lost 0 bases and the J segment 4 bases; nucleotides outside the gene matches: 5. Germline V gene data show CDR1 as LGHDT and CDR2 as YNNKEL (reference sequence). This CDR3 region has 16 residues. CDR3 nucleotide sequence: TGTGCCAGCAGCCAAGATCCTGGGACAGGTTACAATGAGCAGTTCTTC. Protein sequence: CASSQDPGTGYNEQFF.